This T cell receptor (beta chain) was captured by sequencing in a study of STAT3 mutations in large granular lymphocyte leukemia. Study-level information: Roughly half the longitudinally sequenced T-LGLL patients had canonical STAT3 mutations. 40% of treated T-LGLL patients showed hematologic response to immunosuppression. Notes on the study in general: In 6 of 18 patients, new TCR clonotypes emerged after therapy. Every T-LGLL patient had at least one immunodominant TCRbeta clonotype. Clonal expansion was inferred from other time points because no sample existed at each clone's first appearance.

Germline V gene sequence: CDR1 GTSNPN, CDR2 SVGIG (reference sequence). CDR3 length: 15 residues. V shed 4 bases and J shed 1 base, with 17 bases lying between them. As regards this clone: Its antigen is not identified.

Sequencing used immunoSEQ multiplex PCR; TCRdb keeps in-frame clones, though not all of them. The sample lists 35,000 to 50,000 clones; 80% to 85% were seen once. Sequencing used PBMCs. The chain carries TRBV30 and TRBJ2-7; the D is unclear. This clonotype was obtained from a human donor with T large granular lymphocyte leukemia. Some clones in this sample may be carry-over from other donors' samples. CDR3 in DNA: TGTGCCTGGACCGACGGCTGGGCAGGATCCTACGAGCAGTACTTC. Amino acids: CAWTDGWAGSYEQYF.